Sequencing of this T cell receptor beta chain was carried out in a study of T cell changes during pregnancy in multiple sclerosis. Losses at the gene ends were 0 bases for V and 11 bases for J; bases not matched to a gene: 21. There are 19 residues in the CDR3. Germline V gene data show CDR1 as SGDLS and CDR2 as YYNGEE. Repertoires were generated with immunoSEQ multiplex PCR, while TCRdb's copy carries only in-frame clones and drops some. The sample carries roughly 40,000 clones, roughly 93% recorded once. The sequence was collected from a female donor with multiple sclerosis, enrolled in a pregnancy study. V gene TRBV9 combines with J gene TRBJ2-1, with 9 bases identical to TRBD1. The sample was CD4+ T cells from peripheral blood mononuclear cells, taken after pregnancy. CDR3 DNA sequence: TGTGCCAGCAGCGTAGATGGGACAGGGACGGCGGGGATAGGGGGGAAGCAGTTCTTC. Its translation is CASSVDGTGTAGIGGKQFF.